A selection of T cell receptor beta chains follows, all from one sample in a study of T cell responses to AZD1222 COVID-19 vaccine. Sequenced by immunoSEQ multiplex PCR; TCRdb stores in-frame clones only, minus some. The sample shows fewer than 80,000 clones, less than 85% of them seen only once. The sequencing here drew on peripheral blood, taken on day 0 of MenACWY control vaccination. Receptors originate from an adult in good health. The conserved cysteine and the conserved F or W are not part of the CDR3 here.

v_gene	j_gene	CDR3aa
TRBV2	TRBJ2-3	ASRDTTGSTDTQY
TRBV3-1/TRBV3-2	TRBJ1-3	ASSQAKGGGNTIY
TRBV5-6	TRBJ1-2	ASSLAGARSGYT
TRBV11-2	TRBJ2-5	ASSLEGRGGWETQY
TRBV9	TRBJ1-2	ASSALDSHPIGYT
TRBV6-5	TRBJ1-2	ASRRRTGNGYT
TRBV7-9	TRBJ2-6	ASSSATRGYSGANVLT
TRBV5-5	TRBJ2-5	ASSFGRQETQY
TRBV28	TRBJ2-2	ASSLNRKTGELF
TRBV27	TRBJ1-2	ASAGGGYT
TRBV28	TRBJ1-5	ASSGSPGQGFAQPQH
TRBV7-8	TRBJ2-3	ASSLGGYPRHTDTQY
TRBV5-1	TRBJ1-1	ASRSDTLNTEAF
TRBV5-6	TRBJ1-6	ASSFQGQGAGALH
TRBV15	TRBJ2-2	ATSPRAGVGTGELF
TRBV11-2	TRBJ2-5	ASSLEGPGYETQY
TRBV7-3	TRBJ2-1	ASSPGLLGEQF
TRBV29-1	TRBJ1-1	SVEDRGLVGTEAF
TRBV6-5	TRBJ2-7	ASSYKFQGRNEQY
TRBV7-2	TRBJ2-2	ASSLGSRSTGELF
TRBV21-1	TRBJ1-4	ASSKPPKTASGEGEKLF
TRBV18	TRBJ1-6	ASSISQGRGHSPLH
TRBV7-9	TRBJ2-7	ASSRSGTAYEQY
TRBV2	TRBJ2-7	ASSERGSSYEQY
TRBV4-3	TRBJ2-1	ASSPTGGTFNEQF
TRBV27	TRBJ1-5	ASSHPRQGDQPQH
TRBV6-5	TRBJ2-7	ASSWTSGNSYEQY
TRBV7-9	TRBJ2-3	ASSARDPPPSTDTQY
TRBV5-5	TRBJ2-7	ASSFAGRTYEQY
TRBV7-9	TRBJ1-3	ASSQGTTGRASSGNTIY
TRBV28	TRBJ1-5	ASKEGLNQPQH
TRBV5-1	TRBJ1-6	ASSLGQGDNSPLH
TRBV9	TRBJ2-2	ASSLLAGAAGELF
TRBV19	TRBJ1-1	ASSLTLGYTEAF
TRBV3-1/TRBV3-2	TRBJ2-3	ASSVLGGRTDTQY
TRBV2	TRBJ1-1	ASSPGQKPAF
TRBV5-1	TRBJ1-2	ASSLGQGWVDYGYT
TRBV9	TRBJ2-3	ASSPRTSTDTQY
TRBV7-6	TRBJ1-2	ASSLKEGTGYT
TRBV6-5	TRBJ1-1	ASRSDLSVPEAF
TRBV2	TRBJ1-2	ASRGQTNYGYT
TRBV5-5	TRBJ1-6	ASSLGLDLSSPLH
TRBV5-6	TRBJ1-2	ASSYETAARGGYT
TRBV29-1	TRBJ2-2	SVRTDLNTGELF
TRBV7-8	TRBJ1-4	ASSRDTNEKLF
TRBV18	TRBJ2-4	ASSPPSAGANIQY
TRBV9	TRBJ2-2	ASSPGGLGELF
TRBV28	TRBJ2-2	ASSPGTGRPNTGELF